These 28 T cell receptor beta chains came from one sample sequenced in a study of beta chain features in type 1 diabetes. General study points: Type 1 diabetes patients showed a moderate but significant shortening of TCRB CDR3s in all four CD4+ subsets.

Expressed TCRB transcripts got sequenced, as all isolated RNA was reverse transcribed. Profiling relied on immunoSEQ multiplex PCR, and the TCRdb table lists in-frame clones only, not all of them. In the table there are a few hundred thousand clones, roughly 20% of which are singletons. Their recognized antigens are unknown. The sequencing sample was made of naive CD4+ T cells from blood. The source of these receptors is a middle-aged woman with type 1 diabetes.

The V gene is TRBV6-5, the J gene TRBJ1-1; D unresolved. V dropped 7 bases and J dropped 4 bases, with 16 bases sitting between them. Germline values: CDR1 MNHEY, CDR2 SVGAGI. The CDR3 totals 14 residues. CDR3 coding DNA: TGTGCCAGCATTCCCGACATCAGATTCACTGAAGCTTTCTTT. Its translation: CASIPDIRFTEAFF.

The chain is built from TRBV21-1 and TRBJ1-1; TRBD1 is the table's D call, not checked against the DNA. TRBV21-1 is labeled a pseudogene. The CDR3 consists of 13 residues. The CDR3 DNA follows: TGTGCCAATCGACAGGTCTTAGGGACTGAAGCTTTCTTT. Protein product: CANRQVLGTEAFF.

This clone was seen a handful of times. This sequence joins TRBV2 and TRBJ2-5, with TRBD1 as a possible D gene (6 bases). In germline, CDR1 is SNHLY, CDR2 FYNNEI. This CDR3 comprises 15 residues. V was pared by 8 bases and J by 1 base, with 17 bases between. Here the CDR3 DNA reads TGTGCCAGCTCCCCCCAGGGGAACCGCCAAGAGACCCAGTACTTC. This encodes CASSPQGNRQETQYF. The variable domain in full, with the rest retrieved from reference TRBV2 and TRBJ2-5, is EPEVTQTPSHQVTQMGQEVILRCVPISNHLYFYWYRQILGQKVEFLVSFYNNEISEKSEIFDDQFSVERPDGSNFTLKIRSTKLEDSAMYFCASSPQGNRQETQYFGPGTRLLVL.

The chain is built from TRBV7-9 and TRBJ2-5; the match to TRBD1 covers 8 bases. Germline assignment: CDR1 SEHNR and CDR2 FQNEAQ (reference sequence). Trimming cost V 6 bases and J 1 base; bases outside gene matches: 4. The CDR3 runs to 14 residues. CDR3 bases: TGTGCCAGCAGACTTGGACAGGGCCAAGAGACCCAGTACTTC. Amino acids: CASRLGQGQETQYF.

This clone appeared a few times. This rearrangement joins TRBV4-3 to TRBJ2-7; D might be TRBD2 (5 bases). The germline V gene has CDR1 LGHNA and CDR2 YSLEER. The CDR3 totals 14 residues. Trimming took off 0 bases at V and 2 bases at J, with 8 bases between the two ends. Here the CDR3 DNA reads TGCGCCAGCAGCCAAGATCCGGGAACCTACGAGCAGTACTTC. The encoded protein is CASSQDPGTYEQYF.

The V gene is TRBV6-5, the J gene TRBJ1-2; 9 bases agree with TRBD1. Germline V gene sequence: CDR1 MNHEY, CDR2 SVGAGI. The CDR3 runs 14 residues. The V segment lost 5 bases and the J segment 7 bases; nucleotides outside the gene matches: 8. The CDR3 loop reads CASSPDRGVGGYTF. The CDR3 DNA reads as TGTGCCAGCAGTCCGGACAGGGGAGTGGGTGGCTACACCTTC.

This clone was seen a few times. V gene TRBV7-9 combines with J gene TRBJ1-4, with D unclear. V dropped 6 bases and J dropped 5 bases, with 10 bases sitting between them. The CDR3 contains 13 residues. In germline, CDR1 is SEHNR, CDR2 FQNEAQ (reference sequence). Here the CDR3 DNA reads TGTGCCAGCAGACTAGGCCCGAATGAAAAACTGTTTTTT. Its protein is CASRLGPNEKLFF.

This clone was detected a few times. The chain links TRBV28 to TRBJ2-1, with a possible D match to TRBD2 (6 bases). The CDR3 sequence is 14 residues long. The germline CDR1 and CDR2 sequences are MDHEN and SYDVKM. Deletions cut 6 bases from V and 5 bases from J, with 14 bases between. CDR3 in amino acids: CASSLGDLHNEQFF. The CDR3 nucleotides are TGTGCCAGCAGCCTTGGGGACTTACACAATGAGCAGTTCTTC.

This clone showed up just a few times. The rearrangement links TRBV5-4 to TRBJ1-1, with D unresolved. The germline V gene encodes CDR1 SGHNT and CDR2 YYREEE (reference sequence). Trimming stripped 2 bases from V and 0 bases from J, with 5 bases between. This CDR3 has 13 amino acids. Here the CDR3 reads CASSFQMNTEAFF. The CDR3 DNA reads as TGTGCCAGCAGCTTCCAAATGAACACTGAAGCTTTCTTT.

The V gene is TRBV9, the J gene TRBJ2-1; a possible D gene is TRBD2 (5 bases). The CDR3 extends over 14 amino acids. Germline V lookup: CDR1 SGDLS, CDR2 YYNGEE. Trimming removed 0 bases from V and 6 bases from J, with 10 bases in between. The DNA for the CDR3 is TGTGCCAGCAGCGTAGCTGAGGGATCCAATGAGCAGTTCTTC. Its protein is CASSVAEGSNEQFF.

The chain combines TRBV5-1 with TRBJ1-1; 9 bases match TRBD1. The CDR3 covers 17 residues. The germline V gene encodes CDR1 SGHRS and CDR2 YFSETQ. With V trimmed by 3 bases and J by 2 bases, 11 bases remained unmatched. The CDR3 loop reads CASSSPGQGPANTEAFF. In DNA form, the CDR3 reads TGCGCCAGCAGCTCCCCGGGACAGGGTCCAGCAAACACTGAAGCTTTCTTT.

This clone was seen once. The chain couples TRBV27 to TRBJ1-5; D unclear. CDR1 and CDR2 from the germline V gene are MNHEY and SMNVEV (reference sequence). V lost 3 bases and J 3 bases, leaving 6 bases between the germline ends. The CDR3 consists of 13 residues. As DNA, the CDR3 is TGTGCCAGCAGTTTTCACAACAATCAGCCCCAGCATTTT. Protein: CASSFHNNQPQHF.

The chain has TRBV2 and TRBJ1-4; D is unresolved. Per the germline V gene, CDR1 is SNHLY and CDR2 is FYNNEI. V shed 3 bases and J shed 8 bases, with 13 bases lying between them. CDR3 length equals 14 residues. This CDR3 reads CASSESGSGEKLFF. In DNA, the CDR3 is TGTGCCAGCAGTGAGTCCGGGTCGGGGGAAAAACTGTTTTTT. The full variable domain, with the rest looked up from reference TRBV2 and TRBJ1-4, is EPEVTQTPSHQVTQMGQEVILRCVPISNHLYFYWYRQILGQKVEFLVSFYNNEISEKSEIFDDQFSVERPDGSNFTLKIRSTKLEDSAMYFCASSESGSGEKLFFGSGTQLSVL.

In its sample, this clone was seen a few times. The chain employs TRBV11-1 and TRBJ2-1; TRBD2 matches at 12 bases. Looked up from germline, CDR1 is SGHAT and CDR2 is FQDESV (reference sequence). Germline trimming cut 5 bases from V and 6 bases from J; bases unmatched to any gene: 5. CDR3 length: 15 residues. CDR3 sequence: CASSQQTSGGNEQFF. CDR3 coding DNA: TGTGCCAGCAGCCAACAGACTAGCGGGGGCAATGAGCAGTTCTTC.

The chain joins TRBV30 to TRBJ1-4, with 11 bases fitting TRBD1. Germline CDR1 and CDR2: GTSNPN and SVGIG (reference sequence). This CDR3 is built from 14 residues. Unmatched junction bases numbered 1, after V lost 1 base and J lost 6 bases. The CDR3 region has the DNA TGTGCCTGGAGTGGGACAGGGGGCTATGAAAAACTGTTTTTT. Its protein is CAWSGTGGYEKLFF. The full variable domain, its missing parts supplied by reference TRBV30 and TRBJ1-4, is SQTIHQWPATLVQPVGSPLSLECTVEGTSNPNLYWYRQAAGRGLQLLFYSVGIGQISSEVPQNLSASRPQDRQFILSSKKLLLSDSGFYLCAWSGTGGYEKLFFGSGTQLSVL.

V and J are TRBV10-3 and TRBJ1-5; 8 nucleotides agree with TRBD1. This CDR3 is built from 15 residues. Germline V gives CDR1 ENHRY, CDR2 SYGVKD. The J segment lost 6 bases and the V segment lost 6 bases, leaving 10 bases of the junction unmatched. DNA for the CDR3: TGTGCCATCAGCCCCGGACAGGGCGGCACTCAGCCCCAGCATTTT. This codes for CAISPGQGGTQPQHF.

The table lists this clone with a few counts. This chain connects TRBV25-1 to TRBJ1-2; 7 positions match TRBD1. Germline assignment: CDR1 MGHDK and CDR2 SYGVNS. The CDR3 covers 16 residues. Trimming at V came to 4 bases and at J to 0 bases, leaving 8 bases not matched to a gene. The CDR3 is CASSAVLGTANYGYTF. The CDR3 nucleotides are TGTGCCAGCAGTGCCGTATTGGGGACAGCTAACTATGGCTACACCTTC.

This clone was picked up a small number of times. The chain employs TRBV27 and TRBJ2-1, with 7 bases fitting TRBD1. After removal of 6 bases from V and 6 bases from J, the junction contained 5 bases not matched to a gene. CDR3 length: 13 residues. Germline V gives CDR1 MNHEY, CDR2 SMNVEV (reference sequence). This CDR3 reads CASRLSGGNEQFF. As DNA, the CDR3 is TGTGCCAGCAGACTGTCAGGGGGCAATGAGCAGTTCTTC.

This chain connects TRBV29-1 to TRBJ2-7, with TRBD1 matching over 7 bases. CDR1 is SQVTM and CDR2 is ANQGSEA in the germline V gene. The J segment lost 3 bases and the V segment lost 7 bases, leaving 6 bases of the junction unmatched. There are 12 residues in the CDR3. For the CDR3, the DNA is TGCAGCGCCGGGACAGAGGGCTACGAGCAGTACTTC. This codes for CSAGTEGYEQYF.

CDR3 coding DNA: TGCAGCGTTGAAACCCGACGGGAGGGAGGCTACACCTTC. Protein sequence: CSVETRREGGYTF. The chain joins TRBV29-1 to TRBJ1-2; D uncertain. The V end was cut by 2 bases, the J end by 8 bases, with 15 bases between. The CDR3 is made up of 13 amino acids. The germline V gene encodes CDR1 SQVTM and CDR2 ANQGSEA.

The V gene is TRBV4-3, the J gene TRBJ2-5; D perhaps matches TRBD2 (5 bases). Trimming took 4 bases from V and 5 from J, leaving 17 bases between them. CDR3 length: 15 residues. Germline lookup yields CDR1 LGHNA and CDR2 YSLEER. CDR3 DNA: TGCGCCAGCAGCCCCTTTGTGGGGAGCGGCGAGACCCAGTACTTC. This sequence encodes CASSPFVGSGETQYF.

The chain combines TRBV7-2 with TRBJ1-1; D gene unclear. Trimming stripped 5 bases from V and 7 bases from J, with 11 bases between. Germline CDR1 is SGHTA and CDR2 is FQGNSA. The CDR3 is 12 residues long. The CDR3 protein is CASSPRHLEAFF. For the CDR3, the DNA is TGTGCCAGCAGCCCTCGACACCTTGAAGCTTTCTTT.

The rearrangement links TRBV15 to TRBJ2-3, with TRBD1 matching 7 bases. The V gene end was trimmed by 1 base and the J gene end by 4 bases; junction bases not matched to a gene: 8. The CDR3 has 16 residues. CDR1 LNHNV and CDR2 YYDKDF come from the germline V gene (reference sequence). CDR3 DNA sequence: TGTGCCACCAGCAGAGGTGGGGACAGCGCCGCAGATACGCAGTATTTT. It is translated as CATSRGGDSAADTQYF.

There are a few counts of this clone. The rearrangement links TRBV9 to TRBJ2-7, with TRBD1 matching over 7 bases. This CDR3 contains 15 residues. The V and J ends lost 2 bases and 2 bases, in that order; junction bases with no gene match: 7. CDR1 and CDR2 from the germline V gene are SGDLS and YYNGEE. This chain's CDR3 is CASSVDDRAAYEQYF. The DNA of the CDR3 is TGTGCCAGCAGCGTCGACGACAGGGCTGCCTACGAGCAGTACTTC.

In regard to this clone: At the DNA level, this CDR3 is encoded by other sequences in the same sample as well. The J gene is TRBJ1-2, the V gene TRBV15; D remains unclear. V was cut by 0 bases and J by 2 bases, with 4 bases left in between. CDR1 and CDR2 (germline): LNHNV, YYDKDF (reference sequence). The CDR3 spans 13 residues. The CDR3 loop reads CATSRDRNYGYTF. The CDR3 nucleotides are TGTGCCACCAGCAGAGACAGAAACTATGGCTACACCTTC.

The chain employs TRBV28 and TRBJ2-1, with TRBD2 as a possible D gene (6 bases). Deletions cut 6 bases from V and 8 bases from J, with 14 bases between. Germline V gene lookup returns CDR1 MDHEN and CDR2 SYDVKM. The CDR3 totals 13 residues. The CDR3 bases are TGTGCCAGCAGCTTGACTAGTCCGGATGAGCAGTTCTTC. Amino acid sequence: CASSLTSPDEQFF. The complete variable domain, with remaining parts taken from reference TRBV28 and TRBJ2-1, reads DVKVTQSSRYLVKRTGEKVFLECVQDMDHENMFWYRQDPGLGLRLIYFSYDVKMKEKGDIPEGYSVSREKKERFSLILESASTNQTSMYLCASSLTSPDEQFFGPGTRLTVL.

The rearrangement uses TRBV4-3 and TRBJ2-2; TRBD1 aligns across 7 bases. The CDR3 contains 15 residues. With 1 base clipped from V and 1 base from J, the junction kept 0 bases outside the gene matches. Germline loops: CDR1 LGHNA, CDR2 YSLEER. Here the CDR3 DNA reads TGCGCCAGCAGCCAAGGGGACAGGAACACCGGGGAGCTGTTTTTT. Its translation: CASSQGDRNTGELFF.

This clone was seen only a few times. The chain links TRBV25-1 to TRBJ2-7, with 8 nucleotides matching TRBD1. Trimming at V came to 5 bases and at J to 3 bases, leaving 6 bases not matched to a gene. The germline V gene has CDR1 MGHDK and CDR2 SYGVNS. This CDR3 comprises 14 residues. The CDR3 nucleotides read TGTGCCAGCAGTAGCGCAGGGGGCCTCTACGAGCAGTACTTC. Amino acid sequence: CASSSAGGLYEQYF.